One sample yielded the 28 T cell receptor beta chains listed below, sequenced in a study of cytotoxic CD8 clonotypes in ibrutinib-treated CLL. Assay used: immunoSEQ multiplex PCR; TCRdb lists only in-frame clones, some missing. The data contain approximately 97,000 clones, roughly four fifths of them seen just once; the ten biggest clones take up around 23%. The sequenced sample was PBMCs, obtained after 24 months of ibrutinib treatment. These receptors came from a human donor with chronic lymphocytic leukemia.

Of note for this clone: A read error may produce the germline difference seen at one junction end. The rearrangement uses TRBV7-7 and TRBJ2-5; weak D call: TRBD1 (5 bases). The germline CDR1 and CDR2 sequences are SSHAT and FNYEAQ (reference sequence). There are 14 residues in the CDR3. Written as DNA, the CDR3 is TGTGCTAGCAGCCAAGGGGCGCGCCAAGAGACCCAGTACTTC. The encoded protein is CASSQGARQETQYF.

This clone was observed once. As DNA, the CDR3 is TGTGCCAGCAGCCACAGGGGGCTCGGAAACACCATATATTTT. This gives the protein CASSHRGLGNTIYF. The rearrangement joins TRBV7-6 to TRBJ1-3; TRBD1 matches at 9 bases. V lost 5 bases and J lost 4; bases outside the gene matches: 3. The V gene's germline CDR1 is SGHVS and CDR2 FNYEAQ. This CDR3 has 14 amino acids.

The CDR3 is CASTNPGSINYGYTF. DNA of the CDR3: TGTGCCAGTACCAATCCGGGGTCCATTAACTATGGCTACACCTTC. The chain uses TRBV19 and TRBJ1-2; D is unresolved. Trimming stripped 7 bases from V and 1 base from J, with 16 bases between. This CDR3 contains 15 residues. The germline V gene encodes CDR1 LNHDA and CDR2 SQIVND (reference sequence).

The chain has TRBV2 and TRBJ2-2; 8 bases fit TRBD2. J was trimmed by 0 bases and V by 2 bases; bases with no gene match: 2. Germline assignment: CDR1 SNHLY and CDR2 FYNNEI. CDR3 length: 16 amino acids. The CDR3 region has the DNA TGTGCCAGCAGTGAATGGGGACTAGCGAACACCGGGGAGCTGTTTTTT. Translating gives CASSEWGLANTGELFF.

This clone was counted once. The chain recombines TRBV7-9 with TRBJ2-6; TRBD1 matches at 7 bases. V gave up 5 bases and J gave up 3 bases; unmatched junction bases: 16. Germline values: CDR1 SEHNR, CDR2 FQNEAQ (reference sequence). The CDR3 has 19 amino acids. The CDR3 DNA reads as TGTGCCAGCAGCCCCCAGGCGGGCCAGGGGGTTGGTGGGGCCAACGTCCTGACTTTC. It is translated as CASSPQAGQGVGGANVLTF.

This chain connects TRBV6-1 to TRBJ2-7, with 7 nucleotides matching TRBD2. V was clipped by 7 bases and J by 2 bases; unmatched bases: 5. Germline V gene sequence: CDR1 MNHNS, CDR2 SASEGT. The CDR3 spans 13 residues. CDR3 nucleotide sequence: TGTGCCAGCATCGGGAGGCCCCCCTACGAGCAGTACTTC. Protein sequence: CASIGRPPYEQYF.

This rearrangement joins TRBV4-2 to TRBJ2-1; TRBD2 aligns across 13 bases. CDR3 length equals 17 residues. Per the germline V gene, CDR1 is LGHNA and CDR2 is YNFKEQ. V lost 1 base to trimming and J lost 9 bases; unmatched junction nucleotides: 9. The DNA of the CDR3 is TGTGCCAGCAGCCAAGGTATTGGGACTAGCGGGAACCCTGAGCAGTTCTTC. This encodes CASSQGIGTSGNPEQFF.

The chain is built from TRBV4-1 and TRBJ1-5; D is possibly TRBD1 (5 bases). Germline CDR1 is MGHRA and CDR2 is YSYEKL. V lost 0 bases to trimming and J lost 1 base, with 7 bases between them. The CDR3 covers 15 residues. Here the CDR3 reads CASSQDRQSNQPQHF. The CDR3 nucleotides read TGCGCCAGCAGCCAAGATCGACAGAGCAATCAGCCCCAGCATTTT.

The chain has TRBV28 and TRBJ2-7; possibly TRBD1 for D (5 bases). Trimming left V 6 bases short and J 2 bases short, with 14 bases between. Germline CDR1 is MDHEN and CDR2 is SYDVKM. The CDR3 sequence is 14 residues long. CDR3 region: CASRLGVIPYEQYF. In DNA, the CDR3 is TGTGCCAGCAGGTTAGGGGTAATTCCCTACGAGCAGTACTTC.

The V and J genes are TRBV6-1 and TRBJ2-5; tentatively, D is TRBD1 or TRBD2 (5 bases each). CDR1 is MNHNS and CDR2 is SASEGT in the germline V gene. The CDR3 is 12 amino acids. V dropped 1 base and J dropped 5 bases, with 5 bases sitting between them. CDR3 protein: CASSEGGETQYF. CDR3 nucleotide sequence: TGTGCCAGCAGTGAAGGGGGGGAGACCCAGTACTTC.

The chain uses TRBV19 and TRBJ2-3, with 8 bases fitting TRBD2. V lost 6 bases, J lost 6 bases, and 8 bases stayed unmatched. The CDR3 loop spans 14 amino acids. Looked up from germline, CDR1 is LNHDA and CDR2 is SQIVND (reference sequence). CDR3 residues: CASSGGGQRDTQYF. The CDR3 coding sequence is TGTGCCAGTAGCGGGGGGGGCCAGAGGGATACGCAGTATTTT.

DNA for the CDR3: TGTGCCAGCAGTTTCCGAACGGGAGGAGGTACGCAGTATTTT. This translates into CASSFRTGGGTQYF. This chain connects TRBV28 to TRBJ2-3; 7 bases are a match to TRBD2. Looked up from germline, CDR1 is MDHEN and CDR2 is SYDVKM. J was trimmed by 8 bases and V by 3 bases; bases with no gene match: 8. This CDR3 region has 14 residues. The whole variable domain, filled in from reference TRBV28 and TRBJ2-3, reads DVKVTQSSRYLVKRTGEKVFLECVQDMDHENMFWYRQDPGLGLRLIYFSYDVKMKEKGDIPEGYSVSREKKERFSLILESASTNQTSMYLCASSFRTGGGTQYFGPGTRLTVL.

As for this clone: At one end, the junction sequence differs from germline, possibly due to a read error. This chain joins TRBV7-7 and TRBJ2-3, with a weak D call TRBD2 (6 bases). This CDR3 has 15 residues. From germline, CDR1 is SSHAT and CDR2 FNYEAQ (reference sequence). DNA for the CDR3: TGTGCTAGCAGCTTGGGCGGGGAGTACACAGATACGCAGTATTTT. It specifies CASSLGGEYTDTQYF.

The chain carries TRBV14 and TRBJ1-1; a weak D match, TRBD1 (6 bases). The CDR3 totals 13 residues. Germline assignment: CDR1 SGHDN and CDR2 FVKESK. V was pared by 4 bases and J by 4 bases, with 10 bases between. Here the CDR3 reads CASSRYRATEAFF. The CDR3 DNA is TGTGCCAGCAGCCGCTACAGGGCCACTGAAGCTTTCTTT. Looking up the rest from reference TRBV14 and TRBJ1-1 gives the full variable domain: EAGVTQFPSHSVIEKGQTVTLRCDPISGHDNLYWYRRVMGKEIKFLLHFVKESKQDESGMPNNRFLAERTGGTYSTLKVQPAELEDSGVYFCASSRYRATEAFFGQGTRLTVV.

The chain uses TRBV7-6 and TRBJ2-3; TRBD1 matches at 8 bases. The CDR3 runs 15 residues. J lost 3 bases, V lost 5 bases, and 7 bases had no gene match. CDR1 is SGHVS, CDR2 FNYEAQ, per germline. The CDR3 sequence: CASSRQGAVTDTQYF. CDR3 coding DNA: TGTGCCAGCAGCCGCCAGGGGGCGGTTACAGATACGCAGTATTTT.

The gene calls are TRBV5-1 and TRBJ1-1; D possibly corresponds to TRBD1 (6 bases). CDR1 and CDR2 from the germline V gene are SGHRS and YFSETQ. V was trimmed by 0 bases and J by 3 bases, leaving 15 bases between them. The CDR3 is 16 amino acids. The CDR3 is CASSLATGFIHTEAFF. CDR3 DNA: TGCGCCAGCAGCTTGGCTACAGGGTTTATCCACACTGAAGCTTTCTTT.

This chain links TRBV2 with TRBJ1-1, with D maybe TRBD1 (6 bases). The germline V and J ends were trimmed by 2 bases and 1 base, with 11 bases remaining between them. Germline CDR1 SNHLY, CDR2 FYNNEI. This CDR3 is built from 15 residues. CDR3 in amino acids: CASSEQGSKNTEAFF. The CDR3 DNA follows: TGTGCCAGCAGTGAACAGGGGTCGAAGAACACTGAAGCTTTCTTT.

The genes are TRBV28 and TRBJ2-7; D might be TRBD2 (6 bases). Between the trimmed V and J ends, which lost 4 bases and 3 bases, there was a span of 10 bases. The CDR3 runs to 13 residues. Germline values: CDR1 MDHEN, CDR2 SYDVKM. CDR3 bases: TGTGCCAGCAGTTATAGCGGAAGCTACGAGCAGTACTTC. It yields the protein CASSYSGSYEQYF.

CDR3 nucleotide sequence: TGTGCCAGCAGTAGAAGTAACAGGGGGCCCTACGAGCAGTACTTC. It translates to CASSRSNRGPYEQYF. The chain joins TRBV6-6 to TRBJ2-7; 9 bases line up with TRBD1. This CDR3 region has 15 residues. The germline V gene encodes CDR1 MNHNY and CDR2 SVGAGI (reference sequence). J was trimmed by 2 bases and V by 5 bases; bases with no gene match: 7.

This clone has just a few counts. This rearrangement joins TRBV23-1 to TRBJ1-5; 7 positions match TRBD1. TRBV23-1 is filed as an ORF, its function uncertain. With 10 bases clipped from V and 5 bases from J, the junction kept 8 bases outside the gene matches. The length of the CDR3 is 13 residues. The CDR3 reads CAIMGTADQPQHF. The CDR3 coding sequence is TGCGCCATCATGGGGACAGCGGATCAGCCCCAGCATTTT.

The rearrangement joins TRBV2 to TRBJ1-4; a possible D gene is TRBD1 (5 bases). The germline V and J ends were trimmed by 0 bases and 0 bases, with 14 bases remaining between them. The CDR3 sequence is 18 residues long. Germline assignment: CDR1 SNHLY and CDR2 FYNNEI. The CDR3 nucleotides read TGTGCCAGCAGTGAAGCGTGGGGGACTCTTGCAACTAATGAAAAACTGTTTTTT. It yields the protein CASSEAWGTLATNEKLFF. The whole variable domain, filled in from reference TRBV2 and TRBJ1-4, reads EPEVTQTPSHQVTQMGQEVILRCVPISNHLYFYWYRQILGQKVEFLVSFYNNEISEKSEIFDDQFSVERPDGSNFTLKIRSTKLEDSAMYFCASSEAWGTLATNEKLFFGSGTQLSVL.

Only a few counts were recorded for this clone. V is TRBV14 and J is TRBJ1-6; no clear D. V lost 1 base and J 6 bases, leaving 13 bases between the germline ends. The CDR3 totals 16 residues. Germline assignment: CDR1 SGHDN and CDR2 FVKESK. In nucleotides, the CDR3 is TGTGCCAGCAGCCAAGGCAAACAGCGTGTTAATTCACCCCTCCACTTT. It yields the protein CASSQGKQRVNSPLHF. The whole variable domain, filled in from reference TRBV14 and TRBJ1-6, reads EAGVTQFPSHSVIEKGQTVTLRCDPISGHDNLYWYRRVMGKEIKFLLHFVKESKQDESGMPNNRFLAERTGGTYSTLKVQPAELEDSGVYFCASSQGKQRVNSPLHFGNGTRLTVT.

This chain links TRBV7-9 with TRBJ2-4; 8 positions match TRBD1. The CDR3 loop spans 16 amino acids. Germline V CDR1 and CDR2: SEHNR, FQNEAQ (reference sequence). J gave up 1 base and V 4 bases, and 6 bases lay outside the gene matches. CDR3: CASSSQGGMAKNIQYF. Written as DNA, the CDR3 is TGTGCCAGCAGCTCACAGGGGGGTATGGCCAAAAACATTCAGTACTTC.

The chain couples TRBV27 to TRBJ2-7; D unresolved. Trimming took 5 bases from V and 4 from J, leaving 9 bases between them. Germline CDR1 MNHEY, CDR2 SMNVEV (reference sequence). This CDR3 contains 12 residues. The CDR3 loop is CASSRGQYEQYF. CDR3 nucleotide sequence: TGTGCCAGCAGTCGTGGCCAATACGAGCAGTACTTC.

This rearrangement joins TRBV6-1 to TRBJ2-2, with D unresolved. Trimming took off 4 bases at V and 6 bases at J, with 9 bases between the two ends. The CDR3 consists of 13 residues. Germline assignment: CDR1 MNHNS and CDR2 SASEGT. This CDR3 is CASSVLFPGELFF. In DNA form, the CDR3 reads TGTGCCAGCAGTGTTTTGTTTCCCGGGGAGCTGTTTTTT.

This chain uses TRBV27 with TRBJ2-5, with TRBD1 identical over 7 bases. The CDR3 is made up of 15 amino acids. Unmatched junction bases numbered 8, after V lost 3 bases and J lost 4 bases. Germline-derived CDR1 and CDR2 are MNHEY and SMNVEV (reference sequence). As DNA, the CDR3 is TGTGCCAGCAGTTTGGGGCAGGGGGTGGGAGAGACCCAGTACTTC. It codes for CASSLGQGVGETQYF.

A single count supports this clone. This chain connects TRBV28 to TRBJ1-2; perhaps TRBD1 as D (5 bases). Germline V lookup: CDR1 MDHEN, CDR2 SYDVKM. V was clipped by 10 bases and J by 1 base, with 13 bases between them. The CDR3 runs to 13 residues. For the CDR3, the DNA is TGTGCCATCTCAAGGGGAGTTAACTATGGCTACACCTTC. Protein: CAISRGVNYGYTF.

The V gene is TRBV21-1, the J gene TRBJ1-2; TRBD1, the table's D call, lacks a check against the DNA. TRBV21-1 is a pseudogene segment. The length of the CDR3 is 15 residues. Here the CDR3 DNA reads TGTGCCAGCAGCAAGTGGGACAGACTTAACTATGGCTACACCTTC. Protein sequence: CASSKWDRLNYGYTF.